This T cell receptor (beta chain) was recovered during a study of blood T cell repertoires in COVID-19. V lost 3 bases, J lost 0 bases, and 3 bases lay in between. Germline V gene data show CDR1 as MNHEY and CDR2 as SMNVEV (reference sequence). The CDR3 consists of 13 residues. Some clones are missing from TCRdb's copy, which holds only in-frame ones; the method was immunoSEQ multiplex PCR. The repertoire includes 200,000 to 250,000 clones, roughly 90% of them detected once, and about 9.4% sits in the top ten. The rearrangement joins TRBV27 to TRBJ1-5, with D hard to call. The sample was PBMCs or T cells enriched from blood (not recorded which). The receptor was isolated from a man between 18 and 29 years old with acute COVID-19. The CDR3 DNA follows: TGTGCCAGCAGTTTCTATAGCAATCAGCCCCAGCATTTT. It translates to CASSFYSNQPQHF.